This entry lists 4 T cell receptor beta chains sequenced from one sample in a study of OX40 agonist ivuxolimab in advanced cancers. Method: immunoSEQ multiplex PCR; TCRdb's copy keeps in-frame clones and lacks some. The data hold tens of thousands of clones, with more than 75% observed a single time. The input for sequencing was CD4+ or CD8+ T cells sorted from blood, taken in a trial of the OX40 agonist ivuxolimab. The receptors originated from an adult with an advanced solid tumor such as melanoma, head and neck, liver or kidney cancer.

V gene TRBV7-9 combines with J gene TRBJ2-1, with 7 bases identical to TRBD1. CDR1 is SEHNR, CDR2 FQNEAQ, per germline (reference sequence). The CDR3 sequence is 16 residues long. With V trimmed by 5 bases and J by 0 bases, 7 bases remained unmatched. CDR3 sequence: CASSARTGSSYNEQFF. In nucleotides, the CDR3 is TGTGCCAGCAGCGCCCGGACAGGCAGCTCCTACAATGAGCAGTTCTTC.

J is TRBJ2-6 and V is TRBV5-6; D not certain. The CDR3 is 16 residues long. Trimming pared 4 bases from V and 0 bases from J, leaving 11 bases between. CDR1 and CDR2 (germline): SGHDT, YYEEEE. Written as DNA, the CDR3 is TGTGCCAGCAGCACCATGGGGTTCTCTGGGGCCAACGTCCTGACTTTC. It specifies CASSTMGFSGANVLTF.

This chain joins TRBV4-1 and TRBJ2-3; tentative D call: TRBD1 (6 bases). The CDR3 runs to 16 residues. CDR1 MGHRA and CDR2 YSYEKL come from the germline V gene. V was cut by 2 bases and J by 0 bases, with 12 bases left in between. This chain's CDR3 is CASSQPTGHSTDTQYF. CDR3 in DNA: TGCGCCAGCAGCCAACCCACGGGACATAGCACAGATACGCAGTATTTT.

The chain recombines TRBV9 with TRBJ1-2, with 10 bases fitting TRBD1. The CDR3 totals 16 residues. Germline CDR1 and CDR2: SGDLS and YYNGEE. V was clipped by 4 bases and J by 3 bases; unmatched bases: 9. Here the CDR3 reads CASSLSPGTGDYGYTF. CDR3 nucleotide sequence: TGTGCCAGCAGCCTATCTCCAGGGACAGGGGACTATGGCTACACCTTC.